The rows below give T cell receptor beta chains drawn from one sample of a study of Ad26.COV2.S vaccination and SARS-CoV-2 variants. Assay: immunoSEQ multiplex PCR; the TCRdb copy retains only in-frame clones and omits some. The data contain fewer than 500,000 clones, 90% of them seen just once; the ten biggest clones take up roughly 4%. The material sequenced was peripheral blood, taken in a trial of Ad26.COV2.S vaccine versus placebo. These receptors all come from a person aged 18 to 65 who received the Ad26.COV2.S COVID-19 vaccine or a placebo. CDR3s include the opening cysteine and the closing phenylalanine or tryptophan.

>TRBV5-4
CASSLGKGRDGIDTQYF
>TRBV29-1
CSVGGGSGRSQETQYF
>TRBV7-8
CASRQYSSYEQYF
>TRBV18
CASSPGGTDTPIAQYF
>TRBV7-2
CASSLTSGANVLTF
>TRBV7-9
CASSRFQGSPFNYGYTF
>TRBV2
CASSGPAARGETQYF
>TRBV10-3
CAISESAGDTGELFF
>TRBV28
CASLGQGLMGKTEAFF
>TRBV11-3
CASSSNPMSEQYF
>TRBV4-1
CASSPFEVEMETQYF
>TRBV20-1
CSASEGETQYF
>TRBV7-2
CASSLVGPNTEAFF
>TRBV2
CASRGPLAGAYEQYF
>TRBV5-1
CASSSGPTYEQYF
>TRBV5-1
CASSQTPGQGANNEQFF
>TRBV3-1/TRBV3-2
CASSQIDRINEQFF
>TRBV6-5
CASSTRTGSQPQHF
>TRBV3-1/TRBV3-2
CASSRYGGTLGDTQYF
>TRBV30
CAWSQGARNTGELFF
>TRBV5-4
CASSLRGELETQYF
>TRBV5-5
CASRKDSLHYGYTF
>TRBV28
CASSWDRWGVVNTEAFF
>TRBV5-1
CASSRRDPYEQYF
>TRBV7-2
CASSPGLAVYEQYF
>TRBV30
CAWGGEGTGNQPQHF
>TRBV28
CASSPRTGPGEQFF
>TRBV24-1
CATSDRSGRPYEQYF
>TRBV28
CASSLSAAYNQPQHF
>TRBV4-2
CASSQEASDYNEQFF